This note documents a single T cell receptor beta chain sequence. The sample originates from a study of blood T cell repertoires in COVID-19. TCRdb's table, derived via immunoSEQ multiplex PCR, lists solely in-frame clones and lacks some. This table has about 200,000 clones, around 89% appearing once. V shed 6 bases and J shed 1 base, with 12 bases lying between them. The CDR3 is 14 amino acids. The germline V gene encodes CDR1 MDHEN and CDR2 SYDVKM. This TCR was recovered from a woman aged 18-29 years who had recovered from COVID-19. This rearrangement joins TRBV28 to TRBJ1-1; D might be TRBD1 (5 bases). Sample: PBMCs or T cells enriched from blood (not recorded which). CDR3 in amino acids: CASRIRGGNTEAFF. The CDR3 region has the DNA TGTGCCAGCAGGATCCGGGGGGGGAACACTGAAGCTTTCTTT.